One and the same sample provided the 20 T cell receptor beta chains below, sequenced in a study of cytomegalovirus exposure and HLA in healthy donors. The PCR employed 60 Vbeta primers together with 13 Jbeta primers. The repertoire was sequenced with immunoSEQ multiplex PCR; TCRdb's copy has only in-frame clones and lacks some. Of 180,000 or so clones listed, 60% to 80% are singletons. Material for sequencing was PBMCs. The receptors here all came from a man aged 50-60 years in good health and CMV-seropositive.

This rearrangement joins TRBV5-1 to TRBJ1-5, with 9 positions matching TRBD1. The length of the CDR3 is 16 residues. From germline, CDR1 is SGHRS and CDR2 YFSETQ. The V segment lost 0 bases and the J segment 0 bases; nucleotides outside the gene matches: 1. The CDR3 here is CASSLGDRASNQPQHF. In nucleotides, the CDR3 is TGCGCCAGCAGCTTGGGGGACAGGGCTAGCAATCAGCCCCAGCATTTT. Complete variable domain (other parts from reference TRBV5-1 and TRBJ1-5): KAGVTQTPRYLIKTRGQQVTLSCSPISGHRSVSWYQQTPGQGLQFLFEYFSETQRNKGNFPGRFSGRQFSNSRSEMNVSTLELGDSALYLCASSLGDRASNQPQHFGDGTRLSIL.

The genes are TRBV28 and TRBJ2-2; the D gene is possibly TRBD2 (5 bases). Germline V gene sequence: CDR1 MDHEN, CDR2 SYDVKM. The CDR3 totals 14 residues. V was clipped by 5 bases and J by 4 bases, with 11 bases between them. In DNA form, the CDR3 reads TGTGCCAGCAGTCCTCTGGCGGGCACCGGGGAGCTGTTTTTT. This gives the protein CASSPLAGTGELFF.

This clone appeared once. The V call is TRBV14, the J call TRBJ2-7, with TRBD2 as a possible D gene (5 bases). Germline V lookup: CDR1 SGHDN, CDR2 FVKESK. The V end lost 2 bases, the J end lost 5 bases, and 13 bases lay between the germline ends. This CDR3 region has 14 residues. The CDR3 loop is CASSQNRLSNEQYF. DNA of the CDR3: TGTGCCAGCAGCCAAAACCGACTATCGAACGAGCAGTACTTC.

The chain carries TRBV19 and TRBJ2-5, with 8 bases fitting TRBD1. Germline V lookup: CDR1 LNHDA, CDR2 SQIVND (reference sequence). The CDR3 is 15 residues long. V was pared by 3 bases and J by 1 base, with 4 bases of the junction left unmatched. The CDR3 DNA sequence: TGTGCCAGTAGTATTACCGGGACAGGCCAAGAGACCCAGTACTTC. This sequence encodes CASSITGTGQETQYF.

In DNA, the CDR3 is TGTGCCAGCAGCTTACCCCCCGCGGGTGAGCAGTTCTTC. Translated, it gives CASSLPPAGEQFF. The chain employs TRBV7-3 and TRBJ2-1, with D tentatively TRBD2 (5 bases). The CDR3 has 13 residues. V was trimmed by 2 bases and J by 9 bases, leaving 11 bases between them. From germline, CDR1 is SGHTA and CDR2 FQGTGA.

V usage is TRBV5-6 and J usage is TRBJ2-4, with a possible D match to TRBD2 (5 bases). Germline V gene data show CDR1 as SGHDT and CDR2 as YYEEEE. This CDR3 contains 12 residues. Trimming shortened V by 4 bases and J by 7 bases, and 9 bases separated the two germline ends. CDR3 coding DNA: TGTGCCAGCAGCGAAGGACTGAACATTCAGTACTTC. Encoded protein: CASSEGLNIQYF.

This clone was recorded a few times. The chain recombines TRBV6-1 with TRBJ1-2; D unclear. This CDR3 comprises 12 residues. Germline V gene lookup returns CDR1 MNHNS and CDR2 SASEGT. V was shortened by 8 bases and J by 7 bases, with 14 bases between the two germline ends. The CDR3 protein is CASSEGFGGYTF. DNA for the CDR3: TGTGCCAGCTCTGAGGGTTTTGGTGGCTACACCTTC.

The chain uses TRBV2 and TRBJ2-1; D unclear. Trimming took 3 bases from V and 9 from J, leaving 18 bases between them. The germline V gene has CDR1 SNHLY and CDR2 FYNNEI. This CDR3 spans 15 amino acids. CDR3 DNA sequence: TGTGCCAGCAGTGAGGATCACTCCCAGAGGCGTGAGCAGTTCTTC. It is translated as CASSEDHSQRREQFF.

This clone was detected a few times. The chain employs TRBV5-4 and TRBJ1-4, with TRBD1 matching over 7 bases. This CDR3 region has 14 residues. Germline CDR1 and CDR2: SGHNT and YYREEE (reference sequence). V was pared by 0 bases and J by 5 bases, with 1 base of the junction left unmatched. This chain's CDR3 is CASSLGQGNEKLFF. As DNA, the CDR3 is TGTGCCAGCAGCTTGGGACAGGGCAATGAAAAACTGTTTTTT.

This clone was recorded a few times. This rearrangement joins TRBV6-1 to TRBJ1-5; D is ambiguous. V lost 2 bases and J lost 5, with 13 bases in between. CDR1 is MNHNS, CDR2 SASEGT, per germline. The CDR3 sequence is 15 residues long. In DNA form, the CDR3 reads TGTGCCAGCAGTGAATTGGCTTTGGGCCATCAGCCCCAGCATTTT. Its translation: CASSELALGHQPQHF.

With regard to this clone: One end of the junction fails to match germline, which may point to a read error. The sample holds other DNA sequences that translate to the same CDR3. The V and J genes are TRBV27 and TRBJ2-6, with unresolved D. This CDR3 has 15 amino acids. Looked up from germline, CDR1 is MNHEY and CDR2 is SMNVEV (reference sequence). The CDR3 DNA is TGCGCCAGCAGTCCTGCCCAGGCTGGGGCCAACGTCCTGACTTTC. It specifies CASSPAQAGANVLTF.

This clone has a single count. The rearrangement links TRBV28 to TRBJ1-6; weak D call: TRBD1 (5 bases). V was pared by 6 bases and J by 9 bases, with 18 bases between. Germline CDR1 reads MDHEN; CDR2 reads SYDVKM. The CDR3 has 15 amino acids. In nucleotides, the CDR3 is TGTGCCAGCAGGACACGCGGCTTGGGGGGTTCACCCCTCCACTTT. Translating gives CASRTRGLGGSPLHF.

The CDR3 DNA follows: TGTGCCAGCAGTTTAACGGGGGGTCGAACAGATACGCAGTATTTT. Amino acid sequence: CASSLTGGRTDTQYF. This sequence joins TRBV27 and TRBJ2-3, with 7 bases aligning to TRBD2. This CDR3 comprises 15 residues. Germline V lookup: CDR1 MNHEY, CDR2 SMNVEV (reference sequence). The J segment lost 3 bases and the V segment lost 2 bases, leaving 5 bases of the junction unmatched.

The chain recombines TRBV9 with TRBJ2-5, with TRBD2 matching over 12 bases. V gave up 0 bases and J gave up 9 bases; unmatched junction bases: 15. Per the germline V gene, CDR1 is SGDLS and CDR2 is YYNGEE. This CDR3 has 18 residues. CDR3 residues: CASSVAASGGAGLEAQYF. In DNA form, the CDR3 reads TGTGCCAGCAGCGTAGCGGCTAGCGGGGGGGCGGGTCTTGAGGCCCAGTACTTC.

The chain has TRBV4-1 and TRBJ1-4; 12 nucleotides line up with TRBD1. This CDR3 spans 17 amino acids. V lost 5 bases, J lost 7 bases, and 11 bases stayed unmatched. Germline V gene data show CDR1 as MGHRA and CDR2 as YSYEKL. CDR3 amino acids: CASSARDRGRLGEKLFF. The CDR3 DNA reads as TGCGCCAGCAGCGCCCGGGACAGGGGGCGGCTAGGTGAAAAACTGTTTTTT.

This clone was recorded a few times. V is TRBV19 and J is TRBJ1-1; TRBD1 might be the D (6 bases). This CDR3 has 14 amino acids. CDR1 and CDR2 (germline): LNHDA, SQIVND (reference sequence). V was shortened by 6 bases and J by 2 bases, with 13 bases between the two germline ends. CDR3 bases: TGTGCCAGTAGCTCAGGGGTCGGTAACACTGAAGCTTTCTTT. This sequence encodes CASSSGVGNTEAFF.

V gene TRBV27 combines with J gene TRBJ2-5; D is undetermined. The DNA end is more similar to TRBJ2-7, so the J call may be wrong. This CDR3 region has 13 residues. Per the germline V gene, CDR1 is MNHEY and CDR2 is SMNVEV (reference sequence). The CDR3 bases are TGTGCCAGTTCCGACGGAGTTACCTACGAGCAGTACTTC. Its translation: CASSDGVTYEQYF.

The chain is built from TRBV7-9 and TRBJ2-3; weak D call: TRBD2 (5 bases). Germline lookup yields CDR1 SEHNR and CDR2 FQNEAQ (reference sequence). V lost 7 bases and J lost 1, with 15 bases in between. This CDR3 contains 15 residues. CDR3 bases: TGTGCCAGCACCCCCGGAGCGGACCGCACAGATACGCAGTATTTT. Protein sequence: CASTPGADRTDTQYF.

This chain uses TRBV6-1 with TRBJ2-1; tentatively, D is TRBD2 (6 bases). Germline V gene data show CDR1 as MNHNS and CDR2 as SASEGT. V lost 8 bases, J lost 3 bases, and 17 bases lay in between. CDR3 size: 15 residues. For the CDR3, the DNA is TGTGCCAGCGAGACCGGGACTTCCCGCTACAATGAGCAGTTCTTC. Protein product: CASETGTSRYNEQFF.

V gene TRBV2 combines with J gene TRBJ1-5, with 8 bases matching TRBD1. Germline trimming cut 6 bases from V and 0 bases from J; bases unmatched to any gene: 4. The V gene's germline CDR1 is SNHLY and CDR2 FYNNEI. This CDR3 is built from 15 residues. CDR3 protein: CASRRTGNSNQPQHF. CDR3 DNA: TGTGCCAGCAGACGGACAGGGAATAGCAATCAGCCCCAGCATTTT. Filled out from reference TRBV2 and TRBJ1-5, the complete variable domain reads EPEVTQTPSHQVTQMGQEVILRCVPISNHLYFYWYRQILGQKVEFLVSFYNNEISEKSEIFDDQFSVERPDGSNFTLKIRSTKLEDSAMYFCASRRTGNSNQPQHFGDGTRLSIL.